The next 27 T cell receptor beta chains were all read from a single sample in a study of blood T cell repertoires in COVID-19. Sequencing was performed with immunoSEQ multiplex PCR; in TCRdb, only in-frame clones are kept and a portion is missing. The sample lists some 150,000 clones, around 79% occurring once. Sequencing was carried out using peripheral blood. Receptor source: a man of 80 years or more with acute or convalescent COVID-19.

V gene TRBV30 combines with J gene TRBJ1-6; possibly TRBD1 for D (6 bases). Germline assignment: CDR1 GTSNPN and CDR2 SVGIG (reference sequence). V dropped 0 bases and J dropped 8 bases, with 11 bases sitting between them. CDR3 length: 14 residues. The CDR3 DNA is TGTGCCTGGAGTGTACTACAGGGATATTCACCCCTCCACTTT. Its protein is CAWSVLQGYSPLHF.

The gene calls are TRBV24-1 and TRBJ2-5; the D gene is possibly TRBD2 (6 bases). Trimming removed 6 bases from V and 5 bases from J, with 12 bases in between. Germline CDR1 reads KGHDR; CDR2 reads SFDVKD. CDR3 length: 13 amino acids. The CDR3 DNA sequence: TGTGCCACCAGTAGTGCCGCGGGGGAGACCCAGTACTTC. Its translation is CATSSAAGETQYF.

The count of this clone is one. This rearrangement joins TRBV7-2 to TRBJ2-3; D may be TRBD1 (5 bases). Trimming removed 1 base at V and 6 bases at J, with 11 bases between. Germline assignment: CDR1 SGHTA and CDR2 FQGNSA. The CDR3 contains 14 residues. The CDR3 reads CASSLDQGWDTQYF. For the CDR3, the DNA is TGTGCCAGCAGCTTAGACCAGGGATGGGATACGCAGTATTTT.

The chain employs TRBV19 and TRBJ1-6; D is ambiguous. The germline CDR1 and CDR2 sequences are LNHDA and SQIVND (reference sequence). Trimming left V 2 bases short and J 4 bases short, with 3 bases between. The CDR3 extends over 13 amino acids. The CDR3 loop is CASSIQYNSPLHF. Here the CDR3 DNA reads TGTGCCAGTAGTATACAGTATAATTCACCCCTCCACTTT.

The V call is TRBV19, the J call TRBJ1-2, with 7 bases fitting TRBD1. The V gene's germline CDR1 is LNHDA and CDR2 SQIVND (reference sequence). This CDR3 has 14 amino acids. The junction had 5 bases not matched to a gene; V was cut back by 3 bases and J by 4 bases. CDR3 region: CASSIRAGGYGYTF. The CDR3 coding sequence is TGTGCCAGTAGTATCCGGGCAGGGGGCTATGGCTACACCTTC.

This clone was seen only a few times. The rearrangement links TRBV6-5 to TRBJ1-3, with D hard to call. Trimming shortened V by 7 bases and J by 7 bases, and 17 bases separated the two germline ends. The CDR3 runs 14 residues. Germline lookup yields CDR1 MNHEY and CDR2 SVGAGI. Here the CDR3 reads CASTNSLQRNTIYF. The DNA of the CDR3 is TGTGCCAGCACTAACAGTCTGCAACGGAACACCATATATTTT.

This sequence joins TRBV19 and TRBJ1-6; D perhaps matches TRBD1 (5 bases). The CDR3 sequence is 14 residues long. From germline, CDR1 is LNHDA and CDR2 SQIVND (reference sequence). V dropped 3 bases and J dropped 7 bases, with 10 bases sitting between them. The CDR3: CASSIPGWNSPLHF. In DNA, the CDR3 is TGTGCCAGTAGTATCCCAGGGTGGAATTCACCCCTCCACTTT.

The CDR3 region is CASSLGPSPLHF. In nucleotides, the CDR3 is TGTGCCAGCAGCTTAGGGCCCTCACCCCTCCACTTT. The J gene is TRBJ1-6, the V gene TRBV11-3; no clear D gene. Trimming left V 1 base short and J 10 bases short, with 5 bases between. Germline-derived CDR1 and CDR2 are SGHNT and YENEEA. This CDR3 has 12 residues.

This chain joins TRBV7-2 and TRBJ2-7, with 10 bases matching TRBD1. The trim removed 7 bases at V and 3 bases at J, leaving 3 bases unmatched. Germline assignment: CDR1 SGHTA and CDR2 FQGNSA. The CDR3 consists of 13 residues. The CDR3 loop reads CASTWTGGYEQYF. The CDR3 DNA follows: TGTGCCAGCACCTGGACAGGGGGCTACGAGCAGTACTTC.

The CDR3 protein is CASSPLMTGTQYF. CDR3 bases: TGTGCCAGTAGCCCCCTAATGACAGGGACCCAGTACTTC. The chain joins TRBV19 to TRBJ2-5; the D gene is possibly TRBD1 (6 bases). Germline V CDR1 and CDR2: LNHDA, SQIVND (reference sequence). Trimming removed 6 bases at V and 7 bases at J, with 15 bases between. The CDR3 length is 13 residues. The variable domain in full, with the rest retrieved from reference TRBV19 and TRBJ2-5, is DGGITQSPKYLFRKEGQNVTLSCEQNLNHDAMYWYRQDPGQGLRLIYYSQIVNDFQKGDIAEGYSVSREKKESFPLTVTSAQKNPTAFYLCASSPLMTGTQYFGPGTRLLVL.

The CDR3 sequence: CSVPGGTSGGAVYNEQFF. The CDR3 coding sequence is TGCAGCGTCCCTGGGGGGACTAGCGGGGGGGCGGTCTACAATGAGCAGTTCTTC. The gene calls are TRBV29-1 and TRBJ2-1; 16 positions match TRBD2. V lost 6 bases and J lost 3; bases outside the gene matches: 11. Per germline, CDR1 SQVTM and CDR2 ANQGSEA. CDR3 length: 18 residues.

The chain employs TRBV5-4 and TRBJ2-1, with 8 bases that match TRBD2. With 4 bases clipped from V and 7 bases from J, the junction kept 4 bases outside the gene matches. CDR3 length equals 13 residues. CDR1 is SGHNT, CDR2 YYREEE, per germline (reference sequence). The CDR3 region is CASSPGGANEQFF. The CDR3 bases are TGTGCCAGCAGCCCCGGGGGGGCAAATGAGCAGTTCTTC.

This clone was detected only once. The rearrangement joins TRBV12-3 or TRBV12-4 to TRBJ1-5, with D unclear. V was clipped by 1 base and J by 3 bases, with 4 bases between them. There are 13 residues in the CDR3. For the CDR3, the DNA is TGTGCCAGCAGTTTAGGGCCCAATCAGCCCCAGCATTTT. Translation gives CASSLGPNQPQHF.

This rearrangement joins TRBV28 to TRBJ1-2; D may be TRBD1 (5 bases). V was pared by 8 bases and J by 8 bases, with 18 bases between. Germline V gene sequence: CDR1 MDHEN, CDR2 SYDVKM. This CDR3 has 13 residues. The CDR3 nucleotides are TGTGCCAGCCGCACGCAAAATGGGGGGGGCTACACCTTC. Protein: CASRTQNGGGYTF.

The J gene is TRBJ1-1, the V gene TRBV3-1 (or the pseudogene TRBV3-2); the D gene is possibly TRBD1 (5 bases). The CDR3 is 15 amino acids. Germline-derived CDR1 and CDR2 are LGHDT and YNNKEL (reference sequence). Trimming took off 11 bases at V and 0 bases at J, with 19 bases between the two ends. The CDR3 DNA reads TGTGCCCGCGGGGGGGAGGGGAACATGAACACTGAAGCTTTCTTT. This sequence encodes CARGGEGNMNTEAFF.

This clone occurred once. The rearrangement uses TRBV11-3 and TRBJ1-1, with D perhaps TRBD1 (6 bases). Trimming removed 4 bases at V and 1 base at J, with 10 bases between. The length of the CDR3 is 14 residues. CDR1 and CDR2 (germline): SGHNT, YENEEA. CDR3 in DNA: TGTGCCAGCAGCTCCGGACAGCGGAACACTGAAGCTTTCTTT. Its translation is CASSSGQRNTEAFF.

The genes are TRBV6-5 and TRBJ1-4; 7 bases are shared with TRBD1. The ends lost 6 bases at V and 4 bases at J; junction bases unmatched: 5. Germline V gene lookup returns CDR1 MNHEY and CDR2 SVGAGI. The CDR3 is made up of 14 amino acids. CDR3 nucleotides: TGTGCCAGCAGGCGGACAGGAGATAATGAAAAACTGTTTTTT. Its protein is CASRRTGDNEKLFF.

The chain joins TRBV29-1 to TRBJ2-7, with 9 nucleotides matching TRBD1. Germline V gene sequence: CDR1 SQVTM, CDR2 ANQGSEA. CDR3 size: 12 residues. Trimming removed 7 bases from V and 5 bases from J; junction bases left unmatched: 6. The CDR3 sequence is CSGAQGANEQYF. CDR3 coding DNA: TGCAGCGGTGCACAGGGGGCTAACGAGCAGTACTTC.

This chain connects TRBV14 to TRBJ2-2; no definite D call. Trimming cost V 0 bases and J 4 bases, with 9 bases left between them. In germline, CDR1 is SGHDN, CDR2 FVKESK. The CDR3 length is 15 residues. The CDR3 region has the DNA TGTGCCAGCAGCCAAGAATGGCAATCCACCGGGGAGCTGTTTTTT. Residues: CASSQEWQSTGELFF. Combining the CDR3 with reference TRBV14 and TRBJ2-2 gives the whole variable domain EAGVTQFPSHSVIEKGQTVTLRCDPISGHDNLYWYRRVMGKEIKFLLHFVKESKQDESGMPNNRFLAERTGGTYSTLKVQPAELEDSGVYFCASSQEWQSTGELFFGEGSRLTVL.

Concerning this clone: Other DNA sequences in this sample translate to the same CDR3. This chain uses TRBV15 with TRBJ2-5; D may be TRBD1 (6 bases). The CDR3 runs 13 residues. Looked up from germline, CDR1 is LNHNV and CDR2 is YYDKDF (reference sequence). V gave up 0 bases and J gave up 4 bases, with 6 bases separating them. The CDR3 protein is CATSREQGETQYF. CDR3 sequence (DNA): TGTGCCACCAGCAGAGAACAGGGAGAGACCCAGTACTTC.

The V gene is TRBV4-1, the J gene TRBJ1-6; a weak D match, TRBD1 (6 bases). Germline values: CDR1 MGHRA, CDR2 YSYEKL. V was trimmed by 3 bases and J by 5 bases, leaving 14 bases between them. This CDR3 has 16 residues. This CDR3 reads CASSQDMGQHNSPLHF. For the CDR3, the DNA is TGCGCCAGCAGCCAGGATATGGGACAACATAATTCACCCCTCCACTTT.

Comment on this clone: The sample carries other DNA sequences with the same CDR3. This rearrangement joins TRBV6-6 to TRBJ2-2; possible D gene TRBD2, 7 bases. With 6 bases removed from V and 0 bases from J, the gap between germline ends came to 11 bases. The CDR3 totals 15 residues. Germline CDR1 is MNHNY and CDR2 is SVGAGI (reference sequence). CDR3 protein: CASSKGGANTGELFF. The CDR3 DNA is TGTGCCAGCAGCAAGGGGGGGGCGAACACCGGGGAGCTGTTTTTT.

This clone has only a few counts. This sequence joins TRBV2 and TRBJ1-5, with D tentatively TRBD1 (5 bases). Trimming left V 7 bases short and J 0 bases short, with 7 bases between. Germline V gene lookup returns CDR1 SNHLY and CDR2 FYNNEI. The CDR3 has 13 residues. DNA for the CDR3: TGTGCCAGCAAAGGGGATAGCAATCAGCCCCAGCATTTT. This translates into CASKGDSNQPQHF. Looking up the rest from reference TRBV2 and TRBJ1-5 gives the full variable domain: EPEVTQTPSHQVTQMGQEVILRCVPISNHLYFYWYRQILGQKVEFLVSFYNNEISEKSEIFDDQFSVERPDGSNFTLKIRSTKLEDSAMYFCASKGDSNQPQHFGDGTRLSIL.

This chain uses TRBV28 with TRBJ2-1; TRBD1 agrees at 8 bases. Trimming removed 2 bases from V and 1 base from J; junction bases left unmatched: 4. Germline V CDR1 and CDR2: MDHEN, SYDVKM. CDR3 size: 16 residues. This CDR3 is CASSLGQGRSYNEQFF. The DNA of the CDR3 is TGTGCCAGCAGTTTAGGACAGGGTAGATCCTACAATGAGCAGTTCTTC.

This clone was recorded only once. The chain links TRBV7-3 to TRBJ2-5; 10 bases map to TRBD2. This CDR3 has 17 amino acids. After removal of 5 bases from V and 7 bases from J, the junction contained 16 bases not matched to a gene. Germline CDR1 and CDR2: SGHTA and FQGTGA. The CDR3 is CASSPSALAGGRGTQYF. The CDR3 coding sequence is TGTGCCAGCAGCCCCTCGGCCTTAGCGGGGGGCCGTGGGACCCAGTACTTC.

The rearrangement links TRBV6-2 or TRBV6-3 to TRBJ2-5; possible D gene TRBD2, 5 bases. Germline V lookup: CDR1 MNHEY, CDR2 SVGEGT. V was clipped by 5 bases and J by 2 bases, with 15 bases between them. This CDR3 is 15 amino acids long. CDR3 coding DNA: TGTGCCAGCAGTCAGCCAGGACTCCTTCAAGAGACCCAGTACTTC. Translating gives CASSQPGLLQETQYF.

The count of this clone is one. CDR3 region: CASSTSAGGETQYF. As DNA, the CDR3 is TGTGCCAGCAGTACCTCGGCGGGGGGGGAGACCCAGTACTTC. V usage is TRBV28 and J usage is TRBJ2-5; 9 nucleotides line up with TRBD2. The junction had 6 bases not matched to a gene; V was cut back by 5 bases and J by 5 bases. The V gene's germline CDR1 is MDHEN and CDR2 SYDVKM. The CDR3 consists of 14 residues. Variable domain in full (rest from reference TRBV28 and TRBJ2-5): DVKVTQSSRYLVKRTGEKVFLECVQDMDHENMFWYRQDPGLGLRLIYFSYDVKMKEKGDIPEGYSVSREKKERFSLILESASTNQTSMYLCASSTSAGGETQYFGPGTRLLVL.